This TCR beta chain emerged from a study of T cell clusters in autoimmune cytopenias. Study-level information: The mean age of healthy donor controls was nearly 57 years, the median approximately 60 years. Findings and limits, study-wide: Active autoimmune hepatitis patients had around 3-fold fewer exclusive TRB clusters than healthy donors.

With regard to this clonotype: Its antigen is currently unknown.

TRB was amplified by touch-down multiplex PCR, primer pools A and B combined. TCRdb reprocessed the multiplex PCR reads, keeping one entry per CDR3 protein, no DNA. Its listing shows approximately 15,000 distinct CDR3 sequences. This CDR3 has 12 amino acids. Looked up from germline, CDR1 is MNHNS and CDR2 is SASEGT. Each sample's input was roughly 250 ng genomic DNA, some 38,000 genome equivalents. This sample also belongs to another study, concerning T cell repertoires in aging, cancer and after chemotherapy. This second study says: The full dataset contained roughly 8.8 million TCR reads.

This TCR came from a human donor in good health. The specimen sequenced was peripheral blood. The V and J genes are TRBV6-1 and TRBJ2-2; as DNA is missing, the TRBD1 call by TCRdb cannot be tested. The CDR3: CAGTGIGGELFF.